The clone carrying this T cell receptor beta chain has only a few counts. Using its own MiXCR run on the 5' RACE reads, TCRdb lists one record per CDR3 protein. Of 250,000 to 350,000 distinct CDR3 sequences listed, less than 25% were seen once; the top ten hold roughly 3.6%. This record comes from a study of CD8 T cells in ankylosing spondylitis. V was pared by 6 bases and J by 0 bases, with 13 bases between. Per germline, CDR1 DFQATT and CDR2 SNEGSKA (reference sequence). This CDR3 comprises 14 residues. The sample taken for sequencing was blood, either unsorted or a sorted T cell fraction (not recorded which). The receptor comes from a female donor with ankylosing spondylitis or in good health (not recorded which). The rearrangement joins TRBV20-1 to TRBJ2-3; no firm D call. The CDR3 nucleotides read TGCAGTGCCCGACGGGCAACTAGCACAGATACGCAGTATTTT. This gives the protein CSARRATSTDTQYF.